A single sample is the source of the 23 T cell receptor beta chains below, sequenced in a study of blood T cell repertoires in COVID-19. Here immunoSEQ multiplex PCR was the method, and the copy in TCRdb shows in-frame clones only, minus some. Here the sample spans about 190,000 clones, 75% to 90% being singletons. Sequenced sample: peripheral blood. The receptors shown here come from a man aged 30 to 39 with acute or convalescent COVID-19.

The gene calls are TRBV30 and TRBJ2-7; no firm D call. This CDR3 is built from 11 residues. The germline V and J ends were trimmed by 4 bases and 2 bases, with 6 bases remaining between them. Germline CDR1 GTSNPN, CDR2 SVGIG (reference sequence). This CDR3 reads CAWKTTYEQYF. CDR3 nucleotide sequence: TGTGCCTGGAAGACAACCTACGAGCAGTACTTC.

This chain links TRBV4-1 with TRBJ1-4, with a weak D call TRBD1 (6 bases). CDR3 size: 15 residues. Germline assignment: CDR1 MGHRA and CDR2 YSYEKL. Trimming left V 2 bases short and J 7 bases short, with 14 bases between. CDR3 in amino acids: CASSQIYRVLEKLFF. CDR3 coding DNA: TGCGCCAGCAGCCAAATATACAGGGTCCTTGAAAAACTGTTTTTT.

The chain is built from TRBV28 and TRBJ2-1; 9 nucleotides match TRBD1. CDR1 MDHEN and CDR2 SYDVKM come from the germline V gene. V was pared by 2 bases and J by 4 bases, with 15 bases of the junction left unmatched. This CDR3 has 19 residues. The CDR3 DNA reads as TGTGCCAGCAGTTTAGGTTATATTTCGCGGGGGACAGGGTACAATGAGCAGTTCTTC. This encodes CASSLGYISRGTGYNEQFF.

The rearrangement links TRBV5-1 to TRBJ1-4; D is unclear. V was shortened by 0 bases and J by 4 bases, with 7 bases between the two germline ends. The length of the CDR3 is 14 residues. CDR1 is SGHRS and CDR2 is YFSETQ in the germline V gene. The CDR3 loop is CASSLGQNNEKLFF. The CDR3 nucleotides are TGCGCCAGCAGCTTGGGTCAGAATAATGAAAAACTGTTTTTT.

J is TRBJ2-7 and V is TRBV5-8, with D possibly being TRBD1 (6 bases). Between the trimmed V and J ends, which lost 4 bases and 3 bases, there was a span of 11 bases. CDR3 size: 13 residues. Per germline, CDR1 SGHTS and CDR2 YDEGEE. CDR3 bases: TGTGCCAGCAGCACCGGGACACTCTACGAGCAGTACTTC. Encoded protein: CASSTGTLYEQYF.

This rearrangement joins TRBV6-6 to TRBJ1-6; TRBD1 aligns across 7 bases. The CDR3 has 14 residues. The germline V gene encodes CDR1 MNHNY and CDR2 SVGAGI (reference sequence). The ends lost 5 bases at V and 6 bases at J; junction bases unmatched: 4. CDR3 DNA sequence: TGTGCCAGCAGTAACCAGGGGGTTAATTCACCCCTCCACTTT. Translating gives CASSNQGVNSPLHF.

This chain connects TRBV23-1 to TRBJ1-6, with TRBD1 identical over 9 bases. TRBV23-1 is annotated as an ORF whose role is uncertain. The CDR3 is 17 amino acids. V was pared by 4 bases and J by 7 bases, with 11 bases of the junction left unmatched. DNA for the CDR3: TGCGCCAGCAGTCCCAATTTAACAGGGGGCGAGAATTCACCCCTCCACTTT. Its protein product is CASSPNLTGGENSPLHF.

V gene TRBV13 combines with J gene TRBJ2-7, with 13 bases identical to TRBD2. The V and J ends lost 5 bases and 5 bases, in that order; junction bases with no gene match: 6. The CDR3 is made up of 15 amino acids. Germline CDR1 PRHDT, CDR2 FYEKMQ (reference sequence). This chain's CDR3 is CASSPRLAGGNEQYF. Here the CDR3 DNA reads TGTGCCAGCAGCCCCCGACTAGCGGGAGGAAACGAGCAGTACTTC. Full variable domain (outside the CDR3, taken from reference TRBV13 and TRBJ2-7): AAGVIQSPRHLIKEKRETATLKCYPIPRHDTVYWYQQGPGQDPQFLISFYEKMQSDKGSIPDRFSAQQFSDYHSELNMSSLELGDSALYFCASSPRLAGGNEQYFGPGTRLTVT.

The V gene is TRBV6-1, the J gene TRBJ1-4; unclear D gene. Germline loops: CDR1 MNHNS, CDR2 SASEGT. This CDR3 has 13 residues. Trimming took off 2 bases at V and 7 bases at J, with 8 bases between the two ends. The CDR3 nucleotides are TGTGCCAGCAGTGAAACTCTCGCTGAAAAACTGTTTTTT. Residues: CASSETLAEKLFF.

This chain links TRBV5-7 with TRBJ1-1; a possible D gene is TRBD1 (5 bases). TRBV5-7 is an open reading frame, and its role is uncertain. The CDR3 covers 12 residues. V dropped 7 bases and J dropped 3 bases, with 10 bases sitting between them. CDR3 region: CASRLGDTEAFF. In DNA, the CDR3 is TGTGCCAGCCGCCTAGGGGACACTGAAGCTTTCTTT.

The chain joins TRBV5-4 to TRBJ2-5; 9 nucleotides line up with TRBD2. Germline V gene sequence: CDR1 SGHNT, CDR2 YYREEE (reference sequence). V dropped 1 base and J dropped 2; count of bases not matched to a gene: 9. This CDR3 is 17 amino acids long. The CDR3 DNA follows: TGTGCCAGCAGCTTGATGAAAGCGGGGGGAAGACAAGAGACCCAGTACTTC. It encodes CASSLMKAGGRQETQYF. Full variable domain (outside the CDR3, taken from reference TRBV5-4 and TRBJ2-5): ETGVTQSPTHLIKTRGQQVTLRCSSQSGHNTVSWYQQALGQGPQFIFQYYREEENGRGNFPPRFSGLQFPNYSSELNVNALELDDSALYLCASSLMKAGGRQETQYFGPGTRLLVL.

V and J are TRBV2 and TRBJ1-5; the match to TRBD1 covers 7 bases. The CDR3 is 15 amino acids. From germline, CDR1 is SNHLY and CDR2 FYNNEI. Trimming cost V 6 bases and J 5 bases; bases outside gene matches: 10. CDR3 DNA: TGTGCCAGCAGGCGGGGACAGACGAATGATCAGCCCCAGCATTTT. It specifies CASRRGQTNDQPQHF. Together with reference TRBV2 and TRBJ1-5, the CDR3 gives the full variable domain: EPEVTQTPSHQVTQMGQEVILRCVPISNHLYFYWYRQILGQKVEFLVSFYNNEISEKSEIFDDQFSVERPDGSNFTLKIRSTKLEDSAMYFCASRRGQTNDQPQHFGDGTRLSIL.

V usage is TRBV5-1 and J usage is TRBJ2-5, with D possibly matching TRBD2 (6 bases). Germline CDR1 and CDR2: SGHRS and YFSETQ. Between the trimmed V and J ends, which lost 4 bases and 5 bases, there was a span of 15 bases. This CDR3 has 14 amino acids. The CDR3 here is CASSPLTRQETQYF. The CDR3 DNA follows: TGCGCCAGCAGCCCACTGACTAGGCAGGAGACCCAGTACTTC.

This rearrangement joins TRBV6-5 to TRBJ2-6, with TRBD1 as a possible D gene (5 bases). Germline CDR1 reads MNHEY; CDR2 reads SVGAGI. This CDR3 has 13 amino acids. Trimming shortened V by 8 bases and J by 1 base, and 6 bases separated the two germline ends. The CDR3 DNA follows: TGTGCCAGCGCAGGGTCTGGGGCCAACGTCCTGACTTTC. It codes for CASAGSGANVLTF.

This chain links TRBV5-1 with TRBJ2-2; the D is unclear. Germline V gives CDR1 SGHRS, CDR2 YFSETQ. This CDR3 has 13 amino acids. V was clipped by 1 base and J by 6 bases, with 7 bases between them. CDR3 nucleotide sequence: TGCGCCAGCAGCTTGTTAGTTTCCGGGGAGCTGTTTTTT. This translates into CASSLLVSGELFF.

J is TRBJ2-7 and V is TRBV18; D is unresolved. Trimming pared 4 bases from V and 0 bases from J, leaving 7 bases between. The CDR3 has 13 residues. Germline V lookup: CDR1 KGHSH, CDR2 LQKENI. Here the CDR3 reads CASSLPSSYEQYF. DNA of the CDR3: TGTGCCAGCTCACTCCCGAGCTCCTACGAGCAGTACTTC.

V usage is TRBV5-1 and J usage is TRBJ2-7; D is possibly TRBD2 (7 bases). Germline values: CDR1 SGHRS, CDR2 YFSETQ. Trimming took off 0 bases at V and 6 bases at J, with 16 bases between the two ends. This CDR3 is 15 amino acids long. CDR3 sequence reads: CASSLVRGRVREQYF. The CDR3, as DNA: TGCGCCAGCAGCTTGGTGAGGGGGAGGGTGCGCGAGCAGTACTTC.

The V and J genes are TRBV11-2 and TRBJ1-5, with D perhaps TRBD1 (5 bases). Per the germline V gene, CDR1 is SGHAT and CDR2 is FQNNGV. CDR3 length: 14 residues. V was shortened by 2 bases and J by 4 bases, with 9 bases between the two germline ends. CDR3 nucleotide sequence: TGTGCCAGCAGCTTACAGGGAGGTAATCAGCCCCAGCATTTT. It encodes CASSLQGGNQPQHF.

The rearrangement uses TRBV6-5 and TRBJ2-6; D may be TRBD2 (6 bases). There are 16 residues in the CDR3. CDR1 is MNHEY and CDR2 is SVGAGI in the germline V gene. Trimming stripped 0 bases from V and 3 bases from J, with 9 bases between. CDR3 sequence: CASSYSWRDGANVLTF. The CDR3 DNA is TGTGCCAGCAGTTACTCTTGGAGGGATGGGGCCAACGTCCTGACTTTC.

The chain has TRBV28 and TRBJ2-7; TRBD1 aligns across 9 bases. Germline V gives CDR1 MDHEN, CDR2 SYDVKM. The CDR3 is 15 amino acids. Trimming cost V 4 bases and J 5 bases; bases outside gene matches: 9. DNA of the CDR3: TGTGCCAGCAGTTCAGACGGGACAGGGTCCGACGAGCAGTACTTC. Translated, it gives CASSSDGTGSDEQYF.

The chain has TRBV6-4 and TRBJ2-1; 7 bases agree with TRBD1. CDR3 length: 13 residues. V gave up 3 bases and J gave up 10 bases; unmatched junction bases: 6. The V gene's germline CDR1 is MRHNA and CDR2 SNTAGT. The CDR3 here is CASSEGGPGEQFF. Written as DNA, the CDR3 is TGTGCCAGCAGTGAAGGGGGCCCGGGGGAGCAGTTCTTC.

V and J are TRBV7-3 and TRBJ2-1, with 12 bases matching TRBD2. The trim removed 1 base at V and 6 bases at J, leaving 10 bases unmatched. This CDR3 contains 18 residues. Germline V gene sequence: CDR1 SGHTA, CDR2 FQGTGA. The DNA of the CDR3 is TGTGCCAGCAGCTTAAGGGGAGACTCTAGCGGGAGGGCCAATGAGCAGTTCTTC. It specifies CASSLRGDSSGRANEQFF.

Ten or more counts support this clone. The V gene is TRBV14, the J gene TRBJ2-7; D perhaps matches TRBD1 (7 bases). CDR1 SGHDN and CDR2 FVKESK come from the germline V gene. Trimming cost V 5 bases and J 0 bases, with 17 bases left between them. The CDR3 contains 16 residues. The CDR3 sequence is CASSRRGHTNSYEQYF. The CDR3, as DNA: TGTGCCAGCAGCAGGAGGGGGCACACAAACTCCTACGAGCAGTACTTC.